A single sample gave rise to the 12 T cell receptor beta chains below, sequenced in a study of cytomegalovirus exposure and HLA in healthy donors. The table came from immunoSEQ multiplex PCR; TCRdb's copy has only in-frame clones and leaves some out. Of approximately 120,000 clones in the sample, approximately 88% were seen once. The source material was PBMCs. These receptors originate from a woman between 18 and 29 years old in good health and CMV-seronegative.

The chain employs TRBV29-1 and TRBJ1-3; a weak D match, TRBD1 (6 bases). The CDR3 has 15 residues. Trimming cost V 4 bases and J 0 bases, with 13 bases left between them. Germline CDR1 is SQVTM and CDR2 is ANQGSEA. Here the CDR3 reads CSVAKAGVSGNTIYF. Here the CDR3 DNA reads TGCAGCGTTGCTAAGGCAGGGGTCTCTGGAAACACCATATATTTT.

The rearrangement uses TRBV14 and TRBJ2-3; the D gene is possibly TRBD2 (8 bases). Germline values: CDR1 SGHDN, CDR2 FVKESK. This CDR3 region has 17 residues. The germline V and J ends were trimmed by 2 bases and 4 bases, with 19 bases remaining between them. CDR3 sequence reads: CASSQRSGGLGSDTQYF. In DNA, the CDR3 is TGTGCCAGCAGCCAAAGGTCAGGGGGACTAGGTTCAGATACGCAGTATTTT.

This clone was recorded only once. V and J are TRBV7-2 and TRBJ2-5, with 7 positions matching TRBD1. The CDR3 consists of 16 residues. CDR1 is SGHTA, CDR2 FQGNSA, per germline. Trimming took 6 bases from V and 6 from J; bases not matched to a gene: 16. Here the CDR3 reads CASSSRRQGVRKTQYF. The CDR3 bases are TGTGCCAGCAGTTCTAGGAGGCAGGGGGTCCGTAAGACCCAGTACTTC. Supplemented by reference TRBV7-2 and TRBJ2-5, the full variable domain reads GAGVSQSPSNKVTEKGKDVELRCDPISGHTALYWYRQSLGQGLEFLIYFQGNSAPDKSGLPSDRFSAERTGGSVSTLTIQRTQQEDSAVYLCASSSRRQGVRKTQYFGPGTRLLVL.

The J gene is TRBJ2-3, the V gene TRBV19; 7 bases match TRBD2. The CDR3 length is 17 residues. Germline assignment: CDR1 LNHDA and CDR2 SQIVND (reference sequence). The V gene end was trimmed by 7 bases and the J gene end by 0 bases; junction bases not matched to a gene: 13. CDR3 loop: CASIGGRAEGSTDTQYF. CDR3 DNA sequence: TGTGCCAGTATCGGTGGGAGGGCCGAGGGAAGCACAGATACGCAGTATTTT.

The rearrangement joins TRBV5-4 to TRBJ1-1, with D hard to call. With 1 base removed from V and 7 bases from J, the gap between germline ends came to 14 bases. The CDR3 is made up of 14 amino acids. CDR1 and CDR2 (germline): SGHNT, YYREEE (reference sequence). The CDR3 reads CASSLLDYSFEAFF. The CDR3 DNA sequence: TGTGCCAGCAGCTTGTTGGACTACTCCTTTGAAGCTTTCTTT.

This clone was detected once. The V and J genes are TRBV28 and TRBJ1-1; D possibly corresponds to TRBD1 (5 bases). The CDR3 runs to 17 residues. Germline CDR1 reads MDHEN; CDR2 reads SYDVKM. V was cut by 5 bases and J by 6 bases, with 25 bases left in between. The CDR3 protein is CASSPNINRKKIPEAFF. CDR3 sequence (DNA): TGTGCCAGCAGTCCAAACATAAACAGGAAAAAGATTCCTGAAGCTTTCTTT.

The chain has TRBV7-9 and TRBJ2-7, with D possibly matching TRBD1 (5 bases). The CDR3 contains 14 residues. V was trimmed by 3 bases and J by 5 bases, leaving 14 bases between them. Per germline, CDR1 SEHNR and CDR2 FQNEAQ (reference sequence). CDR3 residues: CASSFEGAGDEQYF. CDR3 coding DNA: TGTGCCAGCAGCTTCGAAGGGGCTGGCGACGAGCAGTACTTC.

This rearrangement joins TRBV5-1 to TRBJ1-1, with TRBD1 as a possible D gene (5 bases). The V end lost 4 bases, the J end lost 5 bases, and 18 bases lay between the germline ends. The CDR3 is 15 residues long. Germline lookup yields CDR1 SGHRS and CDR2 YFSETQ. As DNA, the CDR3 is TGCGCCAGCAGCAGTGAAGTTGGGGCTGTGACTGAAGCTTTCTTT. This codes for CASSSEVGAVTEAFF. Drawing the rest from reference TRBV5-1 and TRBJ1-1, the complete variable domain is KAGVTQTPRYLIKTRGQQVTLSCSPISGHRSVSWYQQTPGQGLQFLFEYFSETQRNKGNFPGRFSGRQFSNSRSEMNVSTLELGDSALYLCASSSEVGAVTEAFFGQGTRLTVV.

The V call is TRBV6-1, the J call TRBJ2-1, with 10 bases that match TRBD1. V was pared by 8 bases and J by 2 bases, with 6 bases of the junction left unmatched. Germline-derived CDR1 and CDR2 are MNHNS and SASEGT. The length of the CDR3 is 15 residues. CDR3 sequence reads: CASSVGTGAYNEQFF. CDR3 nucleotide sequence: TGTGCCAGCTCCGTGGGGACAGGGGCCTACAATGAGCAGTTCTTC.

The CDR3: CASSISGTGSNEQFF. The DNA of the CDR3 is TGTGCCAGCAGCATCTCCGGGACAGGCAGCAATGAGCAGTTCTTC. The J gene is TRBJ2-1, the V gene TRBV11-3, with 8 positions matching TRBD1. The V gene's germline CDR1 is SGHNT and CDR2 YENEEA. The trim removed 5 bases at V and 6 bases at J, leaving 9 bases unmatched. The CDR3 has 15 amino acids.

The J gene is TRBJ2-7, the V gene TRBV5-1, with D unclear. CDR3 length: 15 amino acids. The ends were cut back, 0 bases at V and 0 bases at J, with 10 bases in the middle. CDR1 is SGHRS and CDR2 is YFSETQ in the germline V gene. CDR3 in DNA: TGCGCCAGCAGCTTGGGGCCCTCAACCTCCTACGAGCAGTACTTC. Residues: CASSLGPSTSYEQYF.

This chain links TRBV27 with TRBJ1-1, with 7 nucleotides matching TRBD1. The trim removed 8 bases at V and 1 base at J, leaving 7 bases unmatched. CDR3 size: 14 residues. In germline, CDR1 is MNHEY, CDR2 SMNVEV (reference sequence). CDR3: CASSWGTANTEAFF. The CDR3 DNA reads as TGTGCCAGCTCCTGGGGGACAGCGAACACTGAAGCTTTCTTT.